The 12 T cell receptor beta chains in this list originate from one sample, sequenced in a study of blood T cell repertoires in COVID-19. Using immunoSEQ multiplex PCR, the repertoire was profiled, and TCRdb retains in-frame clones only, with some absent. The sample lists around 180,000 clones; roughly 80% were seen once. Sequencing was carried out using peripheral blood. The receptors derive from a woman in her twenties or thirties with acute or convalescent COVID-19.

The chain combines TRBV28 with TRBJ1-1; maybe TRBD1 (6 bases). Germline lookup yields CDR1 MDHEN and CDR2 SYDVKM. This CDR3 has 14 residues. Trimming shortened V by 10 bases and J by 3 bases, and 18 bases separated the two germline ends. DNA of the CDR3: TGTGCCACCACGGGGGCGGGGGCGGACACTGAAGCTTTCTTT. Its translation: CATTGAGADTEAFF.

This clone was picked up a small number of times. The chain couples TRBV5-6 to TRBJ1-3; D is perhaps TRBD1 (5 bases). Per the germline V gene, CDR1 is SGHDT and CDR2 is YYEEEE. This CDR3 has 16 residues. V lost 1 base to trimming and J lost 4 bases, with 15 bases between them. The CDR3 sequence: CASSLTAGSGGNTIYF. CDR3 coding DNA: TGTGCCAGCAGCTTGACCGCAGGGTCGGGCGGAAACACCATATATTTT.

This clone was seen only a few times. The rearrangement links TRBV6-5 to TRBJ1-5; D is undetermined. The CDR3 loop spans 15 amino acids. Between the trimmed V and J ends, which lost 0 bases and 4 bases, there was a span of 10 bases. Germline CDR1 MNHEY, CDR2 SVGAGI. The chain's CDR3 is CASSYSFPINQPQHF. In DNA form, the CDR3 reads TGTGCCAGCAGTTACTCTTTCCCAATTAATCAGCCCCAGCATTTT.

This chain links TRBV7-9 with TRBJ1-2; a possible D gene is TRBD1 (5 bases). The CDR3 is made up of 13 amino acids. V was shortened by 3 bases and J by 7 bases, with 12 bases between the two germline ends. In germline, CDR1 is SEHNR, CDR2 FQNEAQ (reference sequence). CDR3 in DNA: TGTGCCAGCAGCTTTAAAGGGGTGGGTGGCTACACCTTC. Amino acid sequence: CASSFKGVGGYTF.

The chain employs TRBV28 and TRBJ2-1; 9 bases fit TRBD2. V lost 5 bases and J lost 4; bases outside the gene matches: 6. This CDR3 comprises 15 residues. CDR1 is MDHEN and CDR2 is SYDVKM in the germline V gene. The CDR3 sequence: CASSVMTSGYNEQFF. DNA of the CDR3: TGTGCCAGCAGTGTTATGACTAGCGGATACAATGAGCAGTTCTTC. The full variable domain, completed using reference TRBV28 and TRBJ2-1, is DVKVTQSSRYLVKRTGEKVFLECVQDMDHENMFWYRQDPGLGLRLIYFSYDVKMKEKGDIPEGYSVSREKKERFSLILESASTNQTSMYLCASSVMTSGYNEQFFGPGTRLTVL.

V is TRBV28 and J is TRBJ1-4; D may be TRBD1 (6 bases). This CDR3 has 15 residues. Deletions cut 5 bases from V and 4 bases from J, with 14 bases between. Germline values: CDR1 MDHEN, CDR2 SYDVKM. The CDR3 region is CASSPGTGINEKLFF. In DNA, the CDR3 is TGTGCCAGCAGTCCCGGAACAGGGATTAATGAAAAACTGTTTTTT.

J is TRBJ1-4 and V is TRBV5-1; D gene uncertain. The germline V gene encodes CDR1 SGHRS and CDR2 YFSETQ. Trimming removed 1 base from V and 8 bases from J, with 9 bases in between. This CDR3 contains 13 residues. The CDR3 region is CASSLLSGEKLFF. DNA of the CDR3: TGCGCCAGCAGCTTGCTTAGCGGCGAAAAACTGTTTTTT. The complete variable domain, with remaining parts taken from reference TRBV5-1 and TRBJ1-4, reads KAGVTQTPRYLIKTRGQQVTLSCSPISGHRSVSWYQQTPGQGLQFLFEYFSETQRNKGNFPGRFSGRQFSNSRSEMNVSTLELGDSALYLCASSLLSGEKLFFGSGTQLSVL.

This clone was recorded a few times. The chain joins TRBV5-1 to TRBJ2-2; 10 positions agree with TRBD1. Germline lookup yields CDR1 SGHRS and CDR2 YFSETQ. Unmatched junction bases numbered 6, after V lost 3 bases and J lost 7 bases. The CDR3 extends over 15 amino acids. CDR3: CASSSGQGVVGELFF. As DNA, the CDR3 is TGCGCCAGCAGCTCCGGACAGGGGGTTGTCGGGGAGCTGTTTTTT.

This clone was detected only a few times. The J gene is TRBJ2-7, the V gene TRBV28; 9 bases map to TRBD1. V shed 7 bases and J 3 bases; nucleotides not matched to a gene: 10. This CDR3 region has 15 residues. Germline V gene data show CDR1 as MDHEN and CDR2 as SYDVKM. The CDR3 region is CASTTGGLPLYEQYF. The CDR3 region has the DNA TGTGCCAGCACCACAGGGGGCTTACCCCTCTACGAGCAGTACTTC.

This chain uses TRBV11-2 with TRBJ1-3, with D unclear. The V end was cut by 0 bases, the J end by 0 bases, with 18 bases between. The CDR3 spans 19 residues. CDR1 and CDR2 from the germline V gene are SGHAT and FQNNGV. The CDR3 reads CASSLDRPGLLDSGNTIYF. In DNA form, the CDR3 reads TGTGCCAGCAGCTTAGATAGGCCTGGACTGCTAGACTCTGGAAACACCATATATTTT.

This clone is a singleton in its sample. This chain uses TRBV15 with TRBJ2-1; 13 bases are a match to TRBD2. Germline CDR1 is LNHNV and CDR2 is YYDKDF (reference sequence). The junction had 5 bases not matched to a gene; V was cut back by 1 base and J by 5 bases. The CDR3 sequence is 17 residues long. CDR3 sequence: CATSRVRLAGGNNEQFF. The DNA for the CDR3 is TGTGCCACCAGCAGAGTAAGACTAGCGGGGGGCAACAATGAGCAGTTCTTC.

This rearrangement joins TRBV7-2 to TRBJ1-5; a weak D match, TRBD1 (6 bases). V lost 8 bases and J lost 4, with 12 bases in between. This CDR3 is built from 13 residues. The germline V gene has CDR1 SGHTA and CDR2 FQGNSA. CDR3: CASQGHQNQPQHF. The DNA for the CDR3 is TGTGCCAGCCAGGGACACCAGAATCAGCCCCAGCATTTT.